The next 28 T cell receptor beta chains were all read from a single sample in a study of blood T cell repertoires in COVID-19. Assay: immunoSEQ multiplex PCR; the TCRdb copy retains only in-frame clones and omits some. The table records approximately 300,000 clones, about 93% of them present only once. The specimen sequenced was peripheral blood. Receptors were obtained from a woman aged 25 to 45 with COVID-19, enrolled during active disease.

The V call is TRBV7-2, the J call TRBJ1-4; 9 nucleotides line up with TRBD1. The CDR3 totals 13 residues. The ends lost 5 bases at V and 10 bases at J; junction bases unmatched: 5. In germline, CDR1 is SGHTA, CDR2 FQGNSA. DNA for the CDR3: TGTGCCAGCAGCCGGGACAGGGTGGGAAAACTGTTTTTT. It codes for CASSRDRVGKLFF.

Details on this clone: This sample also contains other DNA sequences that code for the same CDR3. This chain connects TRBV5-1 to TRBJ2-3, with 9 bases aligning to TRBD2. This CDR3 is built from 16 residues. Germline V lookup: CDR1 SGHRS, CDR2 YFSETQ. V was clipped by 0 bases and J by 3 bases; unmatched bases: 5. CDR3 DNA sequence: TGCGCCAGCAGCTTGGGTAGCGGGAGAGGGACAGATACGCAGTATTTT. Translating it yields CASSLGSGRGTDTQYF.

This chain uses TRBV5-4 with TRBJ2-1; 9 nucleotides agree with TRBD1. The J segment lost 7 bases and the V segment lost 2 bases, leaving 7 bases of the junction unmatched. This CDR3 is 15 amino acids long. The germline V gene encodes CDR1 SGHNT and CDR2 YYREEE (reference sequence). Here the CDR3 reads CASSFVQGAGNEQFF. The CDR3 DNA follows: TGTGCCAGCAGCTTTGTACAGGGGGCTGGAAATGAGCAGTTCTTC.

The gene calls are TRBV19 and TRBJ1-5; D unclear. CDR3 length equals 14 residues. Trimming pared 5 bases from V and 5 bases from J, leaving 13 bases between. From germline, CDR1 is LNHDA and CDR2 SQIVND (reference sequence). The CDR3: CASSPLRDYQPQHF. The CDR3 DNA reads TGTGCCAGTAGTCCCCTGAGGGATTATCAGCCCCAGCATTTT.

V and J are TRBV5-1 and TRBJ2-7, with D perhaps matching TRBD1 (5 bases). V gave up 0 bases and J gave up 6 bases, with 10 bases separating them. The CDR3 covers 13 residues. Germline CDR1 reads SGHRS; CDR2 reads YFSETQ. This CDR3 is CASSLARQGEQYF. DNA of the CDR3: TGCGCCAGCAGCTTGGCGAGGCAGGGCGAGCAGTACTTC.

The chain links TRBV3-1 (or the pseudogene TRBV3-2) to TRBJ1-2, with a weak D call TRBD1 (6 bases). V gave up 10 bases and J gave up 4 bases, with 16 bases separating them. The CDR3 runs 13 residues. The germline gives CDR1 LGHDT, CDR2 YNNKEL (reference sequence). CDR3 sequence (DNA): TGTGCCACTACAGGGCACTCAAGCTATGGCTACACCTTC. Translation gives CATTGHSSYGYTF.

V usage is TRBV9 and J usage is TRBJ2-3; a weak D match, TRBD2 (5 bases). The CDR3 loop spans 15 amino acids. In germline, CDR1 is SGDLS, CDR2 YYNGEE. The V gene lost 0 bases and the J gene lost 5 bases, with 13 bases spanning the gap. DNA for the CDR3: TGTGCCAGCAGCGTAGACGGACTCCGGAAAGATACGCAGTATTTT. Residues: CASSVDGLRKDTQYF.

This chain links TRBV10-3 with TRBJ2-1; 7 bases match TRBD2. The CDR3 has 18 residues. Germline V CDR1 and CDR2: ENHRY, SYGVKD. V lost 7 bases to trimming and J lost 8 bases; unmatched junction nucleotides: 23. For the CDR3, the DNA is TGTGCCATCAAAGACGGTAGGAGGGGAGGGCCTCGTTGGGATGAGCAGTTCTTC. Its translation: CAIKDGRRGGPRWDEQFF.

J is TRBJ1-2 and V is TRBV2, with 8 nucleotides matching TRBD1. CDR1 is SNHLY, CDR2 FYNNEI, per germline. The trim removed 7 bases at V and 10 bases at J, leaving 14 bases unmatched. CDR3 length: 14 residues. The DNA of the CDR3 is TGTGCCAGCAAATACGGACAGGGTGGAAAAATCTACACCTTC. This encodes CASKYGQGGKIYTF.

This chain joins TRBV18 and TRBJ1-1; D possibly corresponds to TRBD1 (5 bases). The V gene's germline CDR1 is KGHSH and CDR2 LQKENI. CDR3 length equals 14 residues. Trimming stripped 3 bases from V and 0 bases from J, with 8 bases between. This chain's CDR3 is CASSPGGMNTEAFF. The DNA of the CDR3 is TGTGCCAGCTCACCGGGGGGTATGAACACTGAAGCTTTCTTT.

This clone is a singleton in its sample. The chain is built from TRBV5-1 and TRBJ1-6; D is possibly TRBD1 (6 bases). Germline lookup yields CDR1 SGHRS and CDR2 YFSETQ. This CDR3 is 17 amino acids long. V lost 4 bases and J 7 bases, leaving 21 bases between the germline ends. The CDR3 sequence: CASSPGGAAGGNSPLHF. CDR3 bases: TGCGCCAGCAGCCCCGGGGGGGCCGCCGGGGGGAATTCACCCCTCCACTTT.

The chain is built from TRBV30 and TRBJ1-4; 7 positions match TRBD1. Trimming removed 0 bases from V and 6 bases from J; junction bases left unmatched: 10. This CDR3 comprises 16 residues. The germline V gene has CDR1 GTSNPN and CDR2 SVGIG (reference sequence). The CDR3 is CAWSVGGVFYDEKLFF. The CDR3 bases are TGTGCCTGGAGTGTAGGGGGCGTCTTTTACGATGAAAAACTGTTTTTT.

The chain joins TRBV4-3 to TRBJ1-5; perhaps TRBD1 as D (6 bases). The V gene lost 0 bases and the J gene lost 6 bases, with 12 bases spanning the gap. CDR3 length: 15 amino acids. Germline V gives CDR1 LGHNA, CDR2 YSLEER. The CDR3 is CASSQDRGGSQPQHF. The CDR3 nucleotides read TGCGCCAGCAGCCAAGATAGGGGGGGCAGTCAGCCCCAGCATTTT.

As concerns this clone: Other DNA sequences in the sample encode the same CDR3. The gene calls are TRBV5-1 and TRBJ1-1; D gene ambiguous. Looked up from germline, CDR1 is SGHRS and CDR2 is YFSETQ. Between the trimmed V and J ends, which lost 0 bases and 0 bases, there was a span of 6 bases. The CDR3 sequence is 14 residues long. The CDR3 spells CASSLGAMNTEAFF. CDR3 in DNA: TGCGCCAGCAGCTTGGGGGCTATGAACACTGAAGCTTTCTTT.

This chain links TRBV5-1 with TRBJ2-3; D gene unclear. The CDR3 sequence is 15 residues long. V lost 2 bases and J lost 2, with 12 bases in between. In germline, CDR1 is SGHRS, CDR2 YFSETQ. CDR3 coding DNA: TGCGCCAGCAGCTTAACTCGTCCTTCCACAGATACGCAGTATTTT. Translation: CASSLTRPSTDTQYF.

This clone was counted between two and nine times. The chain couples TRBV21-1 to TRBJ2-7; the DNA was not compared with TRBD2, the D call given in the table. TRBV21-1 is a pseudogene locus. The CDR3 has 16 amino acids. CDR3: CASPAKRRGCTYEQYF. The CDR3 DNA sequence: TGTGCCAGTCCCGCAAAGAGACGGGGATGTACCTACGAGCAGTACTTC.

This clone appeared once. The V call is TRBV5-1, the J call TRBJ2-5, with D perhaps matching TRBD2 (6 bases). This CDR3 comprises 14 residues. V lost 6 bases to trimming and J lost 5 bases, with 17 bases between them. Germline V gene data show CDR1 as SGHRS and CDR2 as YFSETQ. CDR3 in DNA: TGCGCCAGCACGCGAACGGGAGTACGGGAGACCCAGTACTTC. This translates into CASTRTGVRETQYF.

V is TRBV5-1 and J is TRBJ1-2; D is unclear. Trimming removed 2 bases at V and 0 bases at J, with 8 bases between. Germline lookup yields CDR1 SGHRS and CDR2 YFSETQ. This CDR3 spans 14 amino acids. In DNA, the CDR3 is TGCGCCAGCAGCTTTGGCATGACTAACTATGGCTACACCTTC. The encoded protein is CASSFGMTNYGYTF.

This clone showed up just once. The chain links TRBV29-1 to TRBJ2-7; D perhaps matches TRBD1 (6 bases). Trimming took 6 bases from V and 2 from J, leaving 11 bases between them. CDR3 size: 12 residues. Germline CDR1 is SQVTM and CDR2 is ANQGSEA. CDR3 DNA sequence: TGCAGCGTAAGGGACACCGCCTACGAGCAGTACTTC. Residues: CSVRDTAYEQYF.

The gene calls are TRBV20-1 and TRBJ2-1, with a possible D match to TRBD2 (5 bases). CDR3 size: 11 residues. V shed 6 bases and J shed 11 bases, with 14 bases lying between them. CDR1 is DFQATT, CDR2 SNEGSKA, per germline (reference sequence). The CDR3 DNA sequence: TGCAGTGCGACGAGGGCAGGTCAGCAGTTCTTC. This gives the protein CSATRAGQQFF.

J is TRBJ2-7 and V is TRBV7-9, with D maybe TRBD2 (5 bases). Germline V lookup: CDR1 SEHNR, CDR2 FQNEAQ (reference sequence). The CDR3 sequence is 14 residues long. V dropped 4 bases and J dropped 2 bases, with 12 bases sitting between them. In nucleotides, the CDR3 is TGTGCCAGCAGCTCTTATCGGGAACCCTACGAGCAGTACTTC. Translating it yields CASSSYREPYEQYF.

The chain carries TRBV10-2 and TRBJ2-2; D possibly corresponds to TRBD1 (6 bases). This CDR3 comprises 16 residues. Germline loops: CDR1 WSHSY, CDR2 SAAADI. The germline V and J ends were trimmed by 0 bases and 2 bases, with 10 bases remaining between them. The CDR3 protein is CASSESTGTNTGELFF. CDR3 nucleotide sequence: TGCGCCAGCAGTGAGTCTACAGGGACAAACACCGGGGAGCTGTTTTTT.

This clone was detected once. V usage is TRBV10-3 and J usage is TRBJ2-7; D gene ambiguous. V dropped 2 bases and J dropped 4 bases, with 12 bases sitting between them. Looked up from germline, CDR1 is ENHRY and CDR2 is SYGVKD. The CDR3 consists of 14 residues. The DNA of the CDR3 is TGTGCCATCAGTGAGAATGGGCTCAATTACGAGCAGTACTTC. Translated: CAISENGLNYEQYF.

The rearrangement joins TRBV24-1 to TRBJ2-2, with 10 bases matching TRBD1. The germline V gene has CDR1 KGHDR and CDR2 SFDVKD. Trimming cost V 3 bases and J 4 bases; bases outside gene matches: 10. The CDR3 covers 18 residues. The CDR3 DNA is TGTGCCACCAGTGATCCGAACTGGACAGGGGGGTTCACCGGGGAGCTGTTTTTT. Protein sequence: CATSDPNWTGGFTGELFF.

V is TRBV2 and J is TRBJ2-6; D is possibly TRBD1 (6 bases). Germline V gives CDR1 SNHLY, CDR2 FYNNEI. Trimming cost V 7 bases and J 4 bases, with 23 bases left between them. There are 18 residues in the CDR3. This chain's CDR3 is CASTSPTGRVTGANVLTF. Here the CDR3 DNA reads TGTGCCAGCACTTCACCCACAGGGCGGGTCACCGGGGCCAACGTCCTGACTTTC.

The J gene is TRBJ1-4, the V gene TRBV29-1; D not certain. The length of the CDR3 is 12 residues. Germline CDR1 SQVTM, CDR2 ANQGSEA. Trimming cost V 6 bases and J 8 bases, with 13 bases left between them. CDR3 in amino acids: CSVGSNTEKLFF. Here the CDR3 DNA reads TGCAGCGTCGGGAGTAATACAGAAAAACTGTTTTTT.

This chain uses TRBV7-8 with TRBJ2-7, with 9 nucleotides matching TRBD1. With 3 bases clipped from V and 7 bases from J, the junction kept 7 bases outside the gene matches. CDR1 is SGHVS, CDR2 FQNEAQ, per germline. The CDR3 consists of 14 residues. The CDR3 bases are TGTGCCAGCAGCTTTGGGACAGGGAGTGTAGAGCAGTACTTC. Translating gives CASSFGTGSVEQYF.

The chain carries TRBV7-2 and TRBJ2-7, with 8 bases identical to TRBD1. Germline CDR1 and CDR2: SGHTA and FQGNSA. The CDR3 is 14 residues long. J lost 7 bases, V lost 5 bases, and 10 bases had no gene match. The CDR3 here is CASSTDRGGREQYF. The CDR3 DNA reads as TGTGCCAGCAGCACAGACAGGGGAGGAAGAGAGCAGTACTTC.